This is a list of T cell receptor beta chains from one sample in a study of identical twins. TCRdb independently ran MiXCR on the 5' RACE reads; one entry per CDR3 protein. The repertoire holds around 450,000 distinct CDR3 sequences, with approximately 15% as singletons. The same sample was also used in a study of yellow fever vaccine responses in identical twins.

Specimen: CD4+ T cells sorted from blood. All receptors come from a woman under 30 in good health. CDR3s include the opening cysteine and the closing phenylalanine or tryptophan. The D gene is left open where the match is weak. Size is omitted from some rows. Given values are once, few, many or a class for expanded clones.

CDR3nt: TGTGCCAGCAGTTCCCAGGGGCTAAGGGACGAGCAGTACTTC
CDR3aa: CASSSQGLRDEQYF
d_gene: NA
v_gene: TRBV6-5
j_gene: TRBJ2-7
abundance: NA

CDR3nt: TGTGCCAGCAGTTTTAGCGGGGCAAGCACAGATACGCAGTATTTT
CDR3aa: CASSFSGASTDTQYF
d_gene: TRBD2
v_gene: TRBV12-3/TRBV12-4
j_gene: TRBJ2-3
abundance: many

CDR3nt: TGTGCCAGCAGTTTCCAGGGGCGCACCGGGGAGCTGTTTTTT
CDR3aa: CASSFQGRTGELFF
d_gene: NA
v_gene: TRBV12-3/TRBV12-4
j_gene: TRBJ2-2
abundance: medium-sized

CDR3nt: TGCGCCAGCAGCCCAGCCTTCATCGGCAGGGGCGCAGATACGCAGTATTTT
CDR3aa: CASSPAFIGRGADTQYF
d_gene: NA
v_gene: TRBV5-1
j_gene: TRBJ2-3
abundance: few

CDR3nt: TGCAGCGTTGGTGAGGATCCCAATCAGCCCCAGCATTTT
CDR3aa: CSVGEDPNQPQHF
d_gene: NA
v_gene: TRBV29-1
j_gene: TRBJ1-5
abundance: NA

CDR3nt: TGCAGTGCTAACAGGGCCTCCTACGCCGGGGAGCTGTTTTTT
CDR3aa: CSANRASYAGELFF
d_gene: NA
v_gene: TRBV20-1
j_gene: TRBJ2-2
abundance: few

CDR3nt: TGTGCCAGCAGCCCACTACCCAGGGGCCCAGATACGCAGTATTTT
CDR3aa: CASSPLPRGPDTQYF
d_gene: NA
v_gene: TRBV6-1
j_gene: TRBJ2-3
abundance: few

CDR3nt: TGTGCCACCAAGGGTGCGGACACCGGGGAGCTGTTTTTT
CDR3aa: CATKGADTGELFF
d_gene: NA
v_gene: TRBV24-1
j_gene: TRBJ2-2
abundance: NA

CDR3nt: TGTGCCAGCAGCAATCGACTAGCGGGAGATAGGAATGAGCAGTTCTTC
CDR3aa: CASSNRLAGDRNEQFF
d_gene: NA
v_gene: TRBV21-1
j_gene: TRBJ2-1
abundance: many

CDR3nt: TGCGCCAGCAGCCACCAGGACAGGGAGACAGATACGCAGTATTTT
CDR3aa: CASSHQDRETDTQYF
d_gene: TRBD1
v_gene: TRBV4-3
j_gene: TRBJ2-3
abundance: NA

CDR3nt: TGTGCCAGCTCACCAGTTGGGGCAGGGGCCGGGGCCTACGAGCAGTACTTC
CDR3aa: CASSPVGAGAGAYEQYF
d_gene: NA
v_gene: TRBV18
j_gene: TRBJ2-7
abundance: few

CDR3nt: TGCAGTGCTAGAGATAAGGCAGCAGACTTATTTAACACTGAAGCTTTCTTT
CDR3aa: CSARDKAADLFNTEAFF
d_gene: NA
v_gene: TRBV20-1
j_gene: TRBJ1-1
abundance: few

CDR3nt: TGCAGTGCTAGCGAAATTGGGGGCCCCAGCTCCTACGAGCAGTACTTC
CDR3aa: CSASEIGGPSSYEQYF
d_gene: NA
v_gene: TRBV20-1
j_gene: TRBJ2-7
abundance: NA

CDR3nt: TGTGCCAGCAGCTTAGAACAGCTACCAATTTTTGCAGATACGCAGTATTTT
CDR3aa: CASSLEQLPIFADTQYF
d_gene: NA
v_gene: TRBV7-8
j_gene: TRBJ2-3
abundance: few

CDR3nt: TGCGCCAGCAGCTCTTCTACCGCCGAGGTGGAGACCCAGTACTTC
CDR3aa: CASSSSTAEVETQYF
d_gene: NA
v_gene: TRBV5-1
j_gene: TRBJ2-5
abundance: few

CDR3nt: TGTGCCAGCACTCAGGCGGGAGATTTGAATGAGCAGTTCTTC
CDR3aa: CASTQAGDLNEQFF
d_gene: TRBD2
v_gene: TRBV6-2/TRBV6-3
j_gene: TRBJ2-1
abundance: few

CDR3nt: TGTGCCAGCAGTTCCCATCGGGACACTGAAGCTTTCTTT
CDR3aa: CASSSHRDTEAFF
d_gene: NA
v_gene: TRBV12-3/TRBV12-4
j_gene: TRBJ1-1
abundance: few

CDR3nt: TGTGCCAGCAGCGTCATACCCGATTACGAGCAGTACTTC
CDR3aa: CASSVIPDYEQYF
d_gene: NA
v_gene: TRBV7-2
j_gene: TRBJ2-7
abundance: NA

CDR3nt: TGCGCCAGCAGTAGTGGGGGGGTGTCAGATACGCAGTATTTT
CDR3aa: CASSSGGVSDTQYF
d_gene: TRBD2
v_gene: TRBV5-1
j_gene: TRBJ2-3
abundance: NA

CDR3nt: TGCGCCAGCAGCTGGAGCGGGGGAGCGGATACGCAGTATTTT
CDR3aa: CASSWSGGADTQYF
d_gene: TRBD2
v_gene: TRBV5-1
j_gene: TRBJ2-3
abundance: few

CDR3nt: TGCGCCAGCAGCCAACCGGGACTAGCGACAGATACGCAGTATTTT
CDR3aa: CASSQPGLATDTQYF
d_gene: TRBD2
v_gene: TRBV4-1
j_gene: TRBJ2-3
abundance: NA

CDR3nt: TGTGCCAGCAGCCAAGGGAGCGGTGCAGGGTCGGGCAAAAACATTCAGTACTTC
CDR3aa: CASSQGSGAGSGKNIQYF
d_gene: NA
v_gene: TRBV3-1
j_gene: TRBJ2-4
abundance: NA

CDR3nt: TGTGCCAGCTCATTCTCGCCGGAAATGTCCTACAATGAGCAGTTCTTC
CDR3aa: CASSFSPEMSYNEQFF
d_gene: NA
v_gene: TRBV6-1
j_gene: TRBJ2-1
abundance: NA

CDR3nt: TGTGCCAGCAGCTTGGGAGCGGAAACATCCTACAATGAGCAGTTCTTC
CDR3aa: CASSLGAETSYNEQFF
d_gene: NA
v_gene: TRBV11-2
j_gene: TRBJ2-1
abundance: NA

CDR3nt: TGTGCCAGCAGCCGGGAACCCTTGCGTGGGTTCTTC
CDR3aa: CASSREPLRGFF
d_gene: NA
v_gene: TRBV12-3/TRBV12-4
j_gene: TRBJ2-1
abundance: many

CDR3nt: TGTGCCAGCAGTTCGGACACGAACACTGAAGCTTTCTTT
CDR3aa: CASSSDTNTEAFF
d_gene: NA
v_gene: TRBV12-3/TRBV12-4
j_gene: TRBJ1-1
abundance: many

CDR3nt: TGTGCCAGCGGAACACGCGATACGCAGTATTTT
CDR3aa: CASGTRDTQYF
d_gene: NA
v_gene: TRBV12-3/TRBV12-4
j_gene: TRBJ2-3
abundance: few

CDR3nt: TGCGCCAGCAGCTTGGAACCTGGGACAGGCAATCAGCCCCAGCATTTT
CDR3aa: CASSLEPGTGNQPQHF
d_gene: TRBD1
v_gene: TRBV5-1
j_gene: TRBJ1-5
abundance: NA

CDR3nt: TGTGCCAGCAGTTTTTTAGGACAGACCTACAATGAGCAGTTCTTC
CDR3aa: CASSFLGQTYNEQFF
d_gene: NA
v_gene: TRBV12-3/TRBV12-4
j_gene: TRBJ2-1
abundance: few

CDR3nt: TGTGCCACCAGCAGAGCTCTTAGAGTAGCGGGAGGAGAGGGAACCGGGGAGCTGTTTTTT
CDR3aa: CATSRALRVAGGEGTGELFF
d_gene: TRBD2
v_gene: TRBV15
j_gene: TRBJ2-2
abundance: NA

CDR3nt: TGCAGTCATACCCTCCCGTGGGAGGATACGCAGTATTTT
CDR3aa: CSHTLPWEDTQYF
d_gene: NA
v_gene: TRBV20-1
j_gene: TRBJ2-3
abundance: NA

CDR3nt: TGTGCCTGGAGTTTCCAGGGTGAGCAGCCCCAGCATTTT
CDR3aa: CAWSFQGEQPQHF
d_gene: NA
v_gene: TRBV30
j_gene: TRBJ1-5
abundance: NA

CDR3nt: TGCAGCGTAAAAGGGCTAGCGGGAGGCGCAGATACGCAGTATTTT
CDR3aa: CSVKGLAGGADTQYF
d_gene: TRBD2
v_gene: TRBV29-1
j_gene: TRBJ2-3
abundance: NA

CDR3nt: TGTGCCAGCAGCTTATTGGGCCGCTCAGGGGCCCAGTACTTC
CDR3aa: CASSLLGRSGAQYF
d_gene: NA
v_gene: TRBV7-2
j_gene: TRBJ2-5
abundance: NA

CDR3nt: TGTGCCAGCAGCCAAGTATTCGGGGCAGGGTACGAGCAGTACTTC
CDR3aa: CASSQVFGAGYEQYF
d_gene: NA
v_gene: TRBV3-1
j_gene: TRBJ2-7
abundance: few

CDR3nt: TGTGCCAGCAGCTTAGTCCCTCGGACTAGCGGGAGAGCGGGAGATACGCAGTATTTT
CDR3aa: CASSLVPRTSGRAGDTQYF
d_gene: TRBD2
v_gene: TRBV11-2
j_gene: TRBJ2-3
abundance: NA

CDR3nt: TGTGCCAGCAGCTTAGCGCTCCAGCTTGCAGATACGCAGTATTTT
CDR3aa: CASSLALQLADTQYF
d_gene: NA
v_gene: TRBV7-9
j_gene: TRBJ2-3
abundance: few

CDR3nt: TGCAGCGCCCGGACAGGGCAGGCCGGTGGCTACACCTTC
CDR3aa: CSARTGQAGGYTF
d_gene: TRBD1
v_gene: TRBV29-1
j_gene: TRBJ1-2
abundance: few

CDR3nt: TGCAGTGCTAGGGCTAGCGGCCACTACGAGCAGTACTTC
CDR3aa: CSARASGHYEQYF
d_gene: TRBD2
v_gene: TRBV20-1
j_gene: TRBJ2-7
abundance: few

CDR3nt: TGTGCCAGCTGCCCCACGGCCATGGGGGGCTGGGGGAGCTATGGCTACACCTTC
CDR3aa: CASCPTAMGGWGSYGYTF
d_gene: NA
v_gene: TRBV6-1
j_gene: TRBJ1-2
abundance: few

CDR3nt: TGCGCCAGCCAAGGGGGCGCTTATAATTCACCCCTCCACTTT
CDR3aa: CASQGGAYNSPLHF
d_gene: TRBD1
v_gene: TRBV5-1
j_gene: TRBJ1-6
abundance: many

CDR3nt: TGTGCCAGCTCACCTCGACTAGCAGATACGCAGTATTTT
CDR3aa: CASSPRLADTQYF
d_gene: NA
v_gene: TRBV18
j_gene: TRBJ2-3
abundance: NA

CDR3nt: TGTGCCAGCAGCTTGCTTCGACAGGGGGATCAGCCCCAGCATTTT
CDR3aa: CASSLLRQGDQPQHF
d_gene: TRBD1
v_gene: TRBV5-6
j_gene: TRBJ1-5
abundance: NA

CDR3nt: TGCAGTGCGCAGCGGGGGGCTGTAGATACGCAGTATTTT
CDR3aa: CSAQRGAVDTQYF
d_gene: TRBD2
v_gene: TRBV20-1
j_gene: TRBJ2-3
abundance: NA

CDR3nt: TGCAGTGCTAGGGGACAGGCGAGCTCCTACGAGCAGTACTTC
CDR3aa: CSARGQASSYEQYF
d_gene: TRBD1
v_gene: TRBV20-1
j_gene: TRBJ2-7
abundance: NA

CDR3nt: TGTGCCTGGAGTAGGGCGGAGACCCAGTACTTC
CDR3aa: CAWSRAETQYF
d_gene: NA
v_gene: TRBV30
j_gene: TRBJ2-5
abundance: NA

CDR3nt: TGTGCCACCAGCAGAGGCGGAACCAATACATTTATAGCTGGCGAGCAGTACTTC
CDR3aa: CATSRGGTNTFIAGEQYF
d_gene: NA
v_gene: TRBV15
j_gene: TRBJ2-7
abundance: few

CDR3nt: TGCAGTGCTAGAGATACGGGACTAGCGGGAGGGCCCTACAATGAGCAGTTCTTC
CDR3aa: CSARDTGLAGGPYNEQFF
d_gene: TRBD2
v_gene: TRBV20-1
j_gene: TRBJ2-1
abundance: many